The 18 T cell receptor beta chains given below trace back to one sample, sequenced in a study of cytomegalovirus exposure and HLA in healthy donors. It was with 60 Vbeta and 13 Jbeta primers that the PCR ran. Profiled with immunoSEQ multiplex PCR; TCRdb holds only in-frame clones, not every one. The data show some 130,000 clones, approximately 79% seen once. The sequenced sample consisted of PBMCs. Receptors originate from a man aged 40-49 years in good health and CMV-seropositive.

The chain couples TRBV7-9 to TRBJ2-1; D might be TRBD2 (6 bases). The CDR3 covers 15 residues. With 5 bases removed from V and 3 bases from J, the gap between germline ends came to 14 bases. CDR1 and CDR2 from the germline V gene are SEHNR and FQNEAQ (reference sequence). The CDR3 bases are TGTGCCAGCAGCCAGTCCGGGACTTTCTACAATGAGCAGTTCTTC. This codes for CASSQSGTFYNEQFF.

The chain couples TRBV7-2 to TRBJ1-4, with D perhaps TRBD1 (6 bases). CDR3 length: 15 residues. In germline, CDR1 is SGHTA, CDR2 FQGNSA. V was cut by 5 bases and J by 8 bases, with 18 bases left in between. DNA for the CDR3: TGTGCCAGCAGCCCGGGGACAACCCGAGGCGAAAAACTGTTTTTT. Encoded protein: CASSPGTTRGEKLFF.

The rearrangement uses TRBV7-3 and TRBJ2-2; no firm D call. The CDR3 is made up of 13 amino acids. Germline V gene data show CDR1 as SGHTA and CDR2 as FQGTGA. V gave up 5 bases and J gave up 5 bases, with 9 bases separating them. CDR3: CASSQLRTGELFF. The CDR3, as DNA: TGTGCCAGCAGCCAACTCCGAACCGGGGAGCTGTTTTTT. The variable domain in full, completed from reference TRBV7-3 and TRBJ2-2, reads GAGVSQTPSNKVTEKGKYVELRCDPISGHTALYWYRQSLGQGPEFLIYFQGTGAADDSGLPNDRFFAVRPEGSVSTLKIQRTERGDSAVYLCASSQLRTGELFFGEGSRLTVL.

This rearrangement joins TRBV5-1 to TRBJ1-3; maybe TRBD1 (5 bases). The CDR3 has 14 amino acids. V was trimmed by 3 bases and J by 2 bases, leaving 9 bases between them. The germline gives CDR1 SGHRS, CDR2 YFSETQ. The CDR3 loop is CASSSGGAGNTIYF. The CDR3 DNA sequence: TGCGCCAGCAGCTCCGGGGGGGCTGGAAACACCATATATTTT.

CDR3 amino acids: CASSASLEQPQHF. CDR3 coding DNA: TGTGCCAGCAGCGCCTCCCTAGAACAGCCCCAGCATTTT. This chain joins TRBV5-5 and TRBJ1-5; D unresolved. The CDR3 consists of 13 residues. The ends were cut back, 4 bases at V and 7 bases at J, with 12 bases in the middle. The germline V gene encodes CDR1 SGHKS and CDR2 YYEKEE (reference sequence).

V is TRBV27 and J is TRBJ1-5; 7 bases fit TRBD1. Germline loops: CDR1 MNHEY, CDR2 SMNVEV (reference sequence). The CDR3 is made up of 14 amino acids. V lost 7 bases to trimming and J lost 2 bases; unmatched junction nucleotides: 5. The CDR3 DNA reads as TGTGCCAGCACCCTCACAGGGGGCAATCAGCCCCAGCATTTT. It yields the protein CASTLTGGNQPQHF.

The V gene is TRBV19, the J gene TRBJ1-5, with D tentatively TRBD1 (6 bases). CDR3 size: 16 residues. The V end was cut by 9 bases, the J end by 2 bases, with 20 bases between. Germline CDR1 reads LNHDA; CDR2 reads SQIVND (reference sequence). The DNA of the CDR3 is TGTGCCAGCCTCCGGTTGGGGGGGCGTCGCAATCAGCCCCAGCATTTT. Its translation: CASLRLGGRRNQPQHF.

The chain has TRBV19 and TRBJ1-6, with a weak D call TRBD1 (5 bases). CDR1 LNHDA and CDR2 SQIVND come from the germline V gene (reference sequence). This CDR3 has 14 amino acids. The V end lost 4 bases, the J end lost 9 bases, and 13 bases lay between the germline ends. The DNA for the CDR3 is TGTGCCAGTAGTAACCGGGGGGATGGTTCACCCCTCCACTTT. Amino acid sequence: CASSNRGDGSPLHF.

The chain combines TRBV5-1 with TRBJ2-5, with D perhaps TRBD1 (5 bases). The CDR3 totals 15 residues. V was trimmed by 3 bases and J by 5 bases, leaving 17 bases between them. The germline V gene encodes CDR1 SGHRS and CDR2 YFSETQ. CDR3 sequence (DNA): TGCGCCAGCAGCTGGGGCGGTTCTAACGGGGAGACCCAGTACTTC. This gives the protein CASSWGGSNGETQYF.

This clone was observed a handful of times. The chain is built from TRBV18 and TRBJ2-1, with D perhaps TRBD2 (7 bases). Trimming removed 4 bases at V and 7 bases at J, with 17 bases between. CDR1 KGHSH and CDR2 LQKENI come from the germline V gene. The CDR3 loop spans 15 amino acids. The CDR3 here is CASSRGGRNTNEQFF. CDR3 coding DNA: TGTGCCAGCTCACGCGGGGGCAGAAACACTAATGAGCAGTTCTTC.

CDR3 bases: TGTGCCAGCAGCCACCTTTATAACAGAAATAGCAATCAGCCCCAGCATTTT. Translating gives CASSHLYNRNSNQPQHF. The chain couples TRBV13 to TRBJ1-5; D gene unclear. This CDR3 comprises 17 residues. Germline V gene sequence: CDR1 PRHDT, CDR2 FYEKMQ (reference sequence). V lost 5 bases and J 0 bases, leaving 17 bases between the germline ends.

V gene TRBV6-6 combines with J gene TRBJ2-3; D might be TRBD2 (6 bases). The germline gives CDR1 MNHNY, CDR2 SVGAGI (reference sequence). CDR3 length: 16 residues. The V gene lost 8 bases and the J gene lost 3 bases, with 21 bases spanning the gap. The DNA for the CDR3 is TGTGCCAGCCCCCCCCCGGGCGGGAAAACTACAGATACGCAGTATTTT. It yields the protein CASPPPGGKTTDTQYF.

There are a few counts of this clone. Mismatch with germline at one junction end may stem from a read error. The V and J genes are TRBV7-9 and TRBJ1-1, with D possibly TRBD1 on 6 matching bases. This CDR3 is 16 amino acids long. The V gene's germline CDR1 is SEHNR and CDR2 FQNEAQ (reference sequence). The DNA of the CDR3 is TGTTCCAGCAGCTGGCTAACAGGGCGGCGGTACACTGAAGCTTTCTTT. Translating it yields CSSSWLTGRRYTEAFF.

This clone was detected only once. The DNA for the CDR3 is TGTGCCAGCAGTTCCACGGGGGTGGGTGCCGGGGAGCTGTTTTTT. It yields the protein CASSSTGVGAGELFF. The genes are TRBV28 and TRBJ2-2; D is perhaps TRBD2 (6 bases). The V gene's germline CDR1 is MDHEN and CDR2 SYDVKM. The V end lost 4 bases, the J end lost 6 bases, and 15 bases lay between the germline ends. This CDR3 has 15 amino acids.

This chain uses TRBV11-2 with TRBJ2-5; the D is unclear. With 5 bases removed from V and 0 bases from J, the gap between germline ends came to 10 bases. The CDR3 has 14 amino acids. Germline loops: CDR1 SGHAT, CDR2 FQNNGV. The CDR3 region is CASSLQAHQETQYF. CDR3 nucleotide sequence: TGTGCCAGCAGCCTCCAGGCACACCAAGAGACCCAGTACTTC.

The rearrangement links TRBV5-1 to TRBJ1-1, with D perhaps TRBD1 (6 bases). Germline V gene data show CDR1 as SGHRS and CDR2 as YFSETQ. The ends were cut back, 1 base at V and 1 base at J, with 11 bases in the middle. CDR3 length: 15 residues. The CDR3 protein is CASSLSPRGNTEAFF. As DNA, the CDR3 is TGCGCCAGCAGCTTGTCCCCCAGGGGGAACACTGAAGCTTTCTTT.

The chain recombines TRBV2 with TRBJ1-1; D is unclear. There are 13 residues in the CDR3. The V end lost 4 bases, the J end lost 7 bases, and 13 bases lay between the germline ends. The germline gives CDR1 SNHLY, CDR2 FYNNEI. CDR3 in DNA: TGTGCCAGCAGTGGAGGGAGGGCCCGTGAAGCTTTCTTT. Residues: CASSGGRAREAFF.

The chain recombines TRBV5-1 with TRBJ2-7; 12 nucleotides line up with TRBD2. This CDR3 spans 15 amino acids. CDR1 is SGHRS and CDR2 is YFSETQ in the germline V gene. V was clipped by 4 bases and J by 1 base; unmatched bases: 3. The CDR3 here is CASSTGLAGSYEQYF. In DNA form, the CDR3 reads TGCGCCAGCAGCACAGGACTAGCGGGGTCCTACGAGCAGTACTTC.